In its sample, the clone carrying this T cell receptor (beta chain) was seen many times. The sample is drawn from a study of read filtering for tumor transcriptome and immune sequencing. Background on the study: Roughly 8 patients were R-ISS I, about 16 were R-ISS II, about seven were R-ISS III. DNase treatment preceded whole-transcriptome library preparation.

The germline V gene encodes CDR1 MNHEY and CDR2 SMNVEV (reference sequence). The CDR3 contains 16 residues. V lost 6 bases, J lost 2 bases, and 9 bases stayed unmatched. Sampling of bone marrow took place during active disease in every patient. Molecular barcoded adaptors covering alpha/delta and beta/gamma chains were used on approximately 400 ng RNA. TCRdb recomputed calls from the reads with MiXCR, one row per CDR3 protein. The sample yields some 62,000 distinct CDR3 sequences, about 15% seen once. The chain carries TRBV27 and TRBJ2-1; 8 positions agree with TRBD2. The sequence derives from a donor at least 40 years old with multiple myeloma. Sequencing was carried out using a population of CD138-negative cells sorted from bone marrow. CDR3 amino acids: CASRPTISGTYNEQFF. The CDR3 DNA follows: TGTGCCAGCAGACCCACGATTAGCGGGACCTACAATGAGCAGTTCTTC.